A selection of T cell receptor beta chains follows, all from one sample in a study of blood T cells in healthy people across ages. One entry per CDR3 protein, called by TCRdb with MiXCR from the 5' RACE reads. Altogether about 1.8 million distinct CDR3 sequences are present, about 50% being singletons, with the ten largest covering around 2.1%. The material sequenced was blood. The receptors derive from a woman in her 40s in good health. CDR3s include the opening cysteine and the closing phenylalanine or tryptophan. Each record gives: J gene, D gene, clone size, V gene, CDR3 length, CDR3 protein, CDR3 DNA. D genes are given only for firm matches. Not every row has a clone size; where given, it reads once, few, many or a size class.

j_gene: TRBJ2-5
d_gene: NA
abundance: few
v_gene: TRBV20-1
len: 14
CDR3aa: CSARGYRAQETQYF
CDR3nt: TGCAGTGCTAGAGGGTACAGGGCCCAAGAGACCCAGTACTTC

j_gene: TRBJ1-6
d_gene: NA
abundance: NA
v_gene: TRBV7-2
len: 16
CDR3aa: CASSLDISSYNSPLHF
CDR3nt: TGTGCCAGCAGCTTAGATATCAGCTCCTATAATTCACCCCTCCACTTT

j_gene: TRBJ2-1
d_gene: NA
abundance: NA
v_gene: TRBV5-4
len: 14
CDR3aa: CASSFPSFVNEQFF
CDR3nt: TGTGCCAGCAGCTTCCCTAGCTTCGTGAATGAGCAGTTCTTC

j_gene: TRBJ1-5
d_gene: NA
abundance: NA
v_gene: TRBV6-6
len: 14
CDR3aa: CASSYQGFNQPQHF
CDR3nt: TGTGCCAGCAGTTACCAGGGGTTCAATCAGCCCCAGCATTTT

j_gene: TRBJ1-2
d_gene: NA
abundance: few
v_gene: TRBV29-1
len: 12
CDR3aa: CSVEIPGRGYTF
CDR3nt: TGCAGCGTTGAAATTCCAGGCCGTGGCTACACCTTC

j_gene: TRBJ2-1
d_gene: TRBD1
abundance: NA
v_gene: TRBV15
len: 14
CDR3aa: CATSSDRGRNEQFF
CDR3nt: TGTGCCACCAGTTCGGACAGGGGAAGGAATGAGCAGTTCTTC

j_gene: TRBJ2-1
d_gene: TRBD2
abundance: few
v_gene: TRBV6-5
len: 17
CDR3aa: CASSYGTSGGAINEQFF
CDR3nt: TGTGCCAGCAGTTACGGGACTAGCGGGGGGGCAATCAATGAGCAGTTCTTC

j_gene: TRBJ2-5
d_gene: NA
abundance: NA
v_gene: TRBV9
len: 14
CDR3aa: CASSGTAYQETQYF
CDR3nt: TGTGCCAGCAGCGGGACAGCGTACCAAGAGACCCAGTACTTC

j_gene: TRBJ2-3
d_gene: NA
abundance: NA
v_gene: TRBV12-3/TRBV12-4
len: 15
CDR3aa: CASRPRRLSTDTQYF
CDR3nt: TGTGCCAGCAGACCTCGGAGATTAAGCACAGATACGCAGTATTTT

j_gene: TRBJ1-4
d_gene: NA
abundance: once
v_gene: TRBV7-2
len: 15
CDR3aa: CASSLTRGPNEKLFF
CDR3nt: TGTGCCAGCAGCTTAACCAGGGGACCTAATGAAAAACTGTTTTTT

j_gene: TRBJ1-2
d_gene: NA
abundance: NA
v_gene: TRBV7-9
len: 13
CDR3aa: CARRPGANYGYTF
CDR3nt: TGTGCCCGCAGACCCGGAGCTAACTATGGCTACACCTTC

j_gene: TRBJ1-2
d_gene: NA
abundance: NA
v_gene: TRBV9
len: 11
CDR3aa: CASGPMGGYTF
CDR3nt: TGTGCCAGCGGACCTATGGGGGGCTACACCTTC

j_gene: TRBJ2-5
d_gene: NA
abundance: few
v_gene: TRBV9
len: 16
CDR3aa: CASSVEGRQGGETQYF
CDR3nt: TGTGCCAGCAGCGTAGAGGGGCGTCAAGGAGGAGAGACCCAGTACTTC

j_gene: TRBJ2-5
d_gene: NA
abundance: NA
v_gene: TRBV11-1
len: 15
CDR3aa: CASSVQGAAQETQYF
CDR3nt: TGTGCCAGCAGCGTACAAGGGGCAGCGCAAGAGACCCAGTACTTC

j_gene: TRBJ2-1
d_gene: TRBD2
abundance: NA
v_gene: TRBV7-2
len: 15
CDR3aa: CASSSGGSGHNEQFF
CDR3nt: TGTGCCAGCAGCTCTGGAGGTAGCGGGCACAATGAGCAGTTCTTC

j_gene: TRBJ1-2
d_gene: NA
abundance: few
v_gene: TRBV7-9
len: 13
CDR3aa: CASSPPFGYGYTF
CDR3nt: TGTGCCAGCAGCCCCCCGTTCGGCTATGGCTACACCTTC

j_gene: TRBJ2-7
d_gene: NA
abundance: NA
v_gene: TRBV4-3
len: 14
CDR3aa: CASSQDEGGDEQYF
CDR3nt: TGCGCCAGCAGCCAAGATGAGGGGGGCGACGAGCAGTACTTC

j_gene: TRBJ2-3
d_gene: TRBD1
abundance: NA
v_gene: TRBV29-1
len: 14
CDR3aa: CSVPGQGMSDTQYF
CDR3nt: TGCAGCGTTCCGGGACAGGGAATGTCAGATACGCAGTATTTT

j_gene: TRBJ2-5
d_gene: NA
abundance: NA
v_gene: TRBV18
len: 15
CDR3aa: CAGSPQTGWVETQYF
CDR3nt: TGTGCCGGCTCACCGCAGACAGGCTGGGTGGAGACCCAGTACTTC

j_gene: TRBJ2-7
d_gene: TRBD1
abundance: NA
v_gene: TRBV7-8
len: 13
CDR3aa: CASSVGQTYEQYF
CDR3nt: TGTGCCAGCAGCGTGGGACAGACCTACGAGCAGTACTTC

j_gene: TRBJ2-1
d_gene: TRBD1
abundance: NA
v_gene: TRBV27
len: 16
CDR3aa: CASSLSGTGWGNEQFF
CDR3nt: TGTGCCAGCAGTTTATCCGGGACAGGCTGGGGGAATGAGCAGTTCTTC

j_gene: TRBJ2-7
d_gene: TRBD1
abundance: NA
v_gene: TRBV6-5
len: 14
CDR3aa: CASSQGTGSNEQYF
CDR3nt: TGTGCCAGCAGCCAAGGGACAGGGAGTAACGAGCAGTACTTC

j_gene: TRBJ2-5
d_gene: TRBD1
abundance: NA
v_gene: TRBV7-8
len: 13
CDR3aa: CASSGQGANEQYF
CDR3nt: TGTGCCAGCAGCGGTCAGGGGGCAAATGAGCAGTACTTC

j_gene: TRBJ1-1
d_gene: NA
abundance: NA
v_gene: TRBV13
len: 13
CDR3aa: CASSFQNREGAFF
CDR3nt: TGTGCCAGCAGTTTCCAGAACAGGGAAGGAGCTTTCTTT

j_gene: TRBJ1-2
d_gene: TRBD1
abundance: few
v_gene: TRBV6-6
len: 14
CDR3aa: CASSPNTGEGGYTF
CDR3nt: TGTGCCAGCAGCCCGAACACAGGGGAGGGTGGCTACACCTTC

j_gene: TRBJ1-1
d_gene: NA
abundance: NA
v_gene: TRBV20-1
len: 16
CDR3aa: CSARPPLASLGTEAFF
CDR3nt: TGCAGTGCTAGACCTCCCCTGGCCAGTCTAGGAACTGAAGCTTTCTTT

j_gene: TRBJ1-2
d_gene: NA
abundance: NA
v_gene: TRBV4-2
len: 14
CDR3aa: CASSQTGANYGYTF
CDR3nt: TGTGCCAGCAGCCAGACGGGGGCTAACTATGGCTACACCTTC

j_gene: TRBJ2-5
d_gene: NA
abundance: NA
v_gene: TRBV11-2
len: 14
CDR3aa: CVSSRAGAAETQYF
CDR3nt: TGTGTCAGCAGCCGAGCTGGGGCAGCAGAGACCCAGTACTTC

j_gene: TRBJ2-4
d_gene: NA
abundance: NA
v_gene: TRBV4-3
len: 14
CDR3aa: CASSQAGVKNIQYF
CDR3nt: TGCGCCAGCAGCCAAGCTGGGGTCAAAAACATTCAGTACTTC

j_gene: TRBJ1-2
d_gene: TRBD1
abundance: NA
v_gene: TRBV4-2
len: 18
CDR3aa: CASSPQSNRDRANYGYTF
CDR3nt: TGTGCCAGCAGCCCTCAATCGAACCGGGACAGGGCTAACTATGGCTACACCTTC

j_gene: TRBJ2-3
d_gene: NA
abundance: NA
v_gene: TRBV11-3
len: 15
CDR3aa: CASSSNAVKGDTQYF
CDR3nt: TGTGCCAGCAGCTCCAACGCGGTGAAGGGGGATACGCAGTATTTT

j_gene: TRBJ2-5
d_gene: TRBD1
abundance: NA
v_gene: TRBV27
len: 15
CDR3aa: CASSAWTGASETQYF
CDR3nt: TGTGCCAGCAGTGCCTGGACAGGGGCATCGGAGACCCAGTACTTC

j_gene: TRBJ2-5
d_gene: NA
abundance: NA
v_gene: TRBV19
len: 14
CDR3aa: CASSFRTPQETQYF
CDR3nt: TGTGCCAGTAGTTTCCGGACCCCACAAGAGACCCAGTACTTC

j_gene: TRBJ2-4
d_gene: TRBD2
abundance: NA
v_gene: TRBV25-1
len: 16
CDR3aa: CASSENGAGDKNIQYF
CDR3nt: TGTGCCAGCAGTGAAAACGGAGCGGGGGACAAAAACATTCAGTACTTC

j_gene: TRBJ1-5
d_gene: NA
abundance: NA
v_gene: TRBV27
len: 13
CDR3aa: CARCGGLKQPQHF
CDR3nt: TGTGCCAGGTGTGGGGGGCTGAAGCAGCCCCAGCATTTT

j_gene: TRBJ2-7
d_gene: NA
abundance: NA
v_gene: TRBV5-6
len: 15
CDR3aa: CASSIHKGTLYEQYF
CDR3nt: TGTGCCAGCAGCATACACAAGGGGACATTGTACGAGCAGTACTTC

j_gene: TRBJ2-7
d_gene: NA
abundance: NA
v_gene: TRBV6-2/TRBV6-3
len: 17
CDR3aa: CASSYSQTSPVRDEQYF
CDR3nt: TGTGCCAGCAGTTACTCGCAGACGTCGCCTGTTCGCGATGAGCAGTACTTC

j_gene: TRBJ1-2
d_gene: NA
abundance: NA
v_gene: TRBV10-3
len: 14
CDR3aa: CATQGPGTHYGYTF
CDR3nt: TGTGCCACCCAAGGGCCAGGGACCCACTATGGCTACACCTTC

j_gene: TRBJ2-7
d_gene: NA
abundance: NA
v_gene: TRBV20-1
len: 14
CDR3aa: CSARDSFADYEQYF
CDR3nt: TGCAGTGCTAGAGATTCTTTTGCCGACTACGAGCAGTACTTC

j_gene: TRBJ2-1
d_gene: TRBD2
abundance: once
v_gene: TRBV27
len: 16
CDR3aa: CASSILAGASYNEQFF
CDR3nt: TGTGCCAGCAGTATCCTAGCGGGTGCCTCCTACAATGAGCAGTTCTTC

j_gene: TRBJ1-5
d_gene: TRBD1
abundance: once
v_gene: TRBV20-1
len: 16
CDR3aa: CSARGFRDSNNQPQHF
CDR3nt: TGCAGTGCTAGAGGGTTCCGGGACAGTAACAATCAGCCCCAGCATTTT

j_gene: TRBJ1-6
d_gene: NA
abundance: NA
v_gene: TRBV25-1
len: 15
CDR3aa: CASSRQRAKNSPLHF
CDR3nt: TGTGCCAGCAGTAGACAGAGGGCGAAGAATTCACCCCTCCACTTT

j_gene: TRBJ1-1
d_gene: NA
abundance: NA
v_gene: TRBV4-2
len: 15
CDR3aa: CASSQVVHTNTEAFF
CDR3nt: TGTGCCAGCAGCCAAGTGGTCCACACGAACACTGAAGCTTTCTTT

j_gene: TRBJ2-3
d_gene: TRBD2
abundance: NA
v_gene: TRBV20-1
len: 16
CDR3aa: CSARGRLAGIPDTQYF
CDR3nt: TGCAGTGCTAGAGGGAGACTAGCGGGGATCCCAGATACGCAGTATTTT

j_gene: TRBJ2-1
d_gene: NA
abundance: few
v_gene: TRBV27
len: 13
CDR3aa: CASSLGLNVEQFF
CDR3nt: TGTGCCAGCAGTTTAGGGCTTAATGTAGAGCAGTTCTTC

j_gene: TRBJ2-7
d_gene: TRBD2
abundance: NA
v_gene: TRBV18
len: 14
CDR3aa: CASSRRGGGYEQYF
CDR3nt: TGTGCCAGCTCACGGCGGGGGGGCGGATACGAGCAGTACTTC

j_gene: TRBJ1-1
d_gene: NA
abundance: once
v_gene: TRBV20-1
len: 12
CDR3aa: CSARTMNTEAFF
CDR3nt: TGCAGTGCCAGGACGATGAACACTGAAGCTTTCTTT

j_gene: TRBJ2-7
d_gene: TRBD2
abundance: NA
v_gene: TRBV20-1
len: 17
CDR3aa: CSARDDTSGGPSYEQYF
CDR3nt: TGCAGTGCTAGAGATGACACTAGCGGGGGCCCATCCTACGAGCAGTACTTC

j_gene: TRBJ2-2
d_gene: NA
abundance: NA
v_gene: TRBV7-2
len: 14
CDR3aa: CASSEDTGTGELFF
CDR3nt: TGTGCCAGCAGCGAAGATACAGGAACCGGGGAGCTGTTTTTT

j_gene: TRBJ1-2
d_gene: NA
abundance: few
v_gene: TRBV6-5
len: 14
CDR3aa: CASTEGSRQQGYTF
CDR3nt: TGTGCCAGCACCGAGGGGAGCAGGCAGCAGGGCTACACCTTC